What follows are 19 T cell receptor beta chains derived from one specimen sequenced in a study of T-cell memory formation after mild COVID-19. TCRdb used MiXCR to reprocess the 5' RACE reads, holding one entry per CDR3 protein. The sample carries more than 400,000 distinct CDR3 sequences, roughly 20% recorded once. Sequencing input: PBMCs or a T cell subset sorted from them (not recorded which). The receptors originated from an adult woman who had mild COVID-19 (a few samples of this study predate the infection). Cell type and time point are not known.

The CDR3 nucleotides are TGTGCCAGCAGTTACATCGGGACGGCCCGGGAGACCCAGTACTTC. Residues: CASSYIGTARETQYF. The chain combines TRBV7-2 with TRBJ2-5; D assignment may be TRBD1 or TRBD2 (5 bases each). The CDR3 is 15 amino acids. Trimming took 6 bases from V and 5 from J, leaving 19 bases between them. Germline V lookup: CDR1 SGHTA, CDR2 FQGNSA.

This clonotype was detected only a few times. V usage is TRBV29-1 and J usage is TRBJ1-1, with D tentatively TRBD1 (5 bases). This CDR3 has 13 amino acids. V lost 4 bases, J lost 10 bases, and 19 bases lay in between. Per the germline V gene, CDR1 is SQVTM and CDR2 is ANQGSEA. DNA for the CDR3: TGCAGCGTTGTGCCGGGTGTCAGGGAACCAGCTTTCTTT. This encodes CSVVPGVREPAFF. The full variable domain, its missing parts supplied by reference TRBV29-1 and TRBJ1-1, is SAVISQKPSRDICQRGTSLTIQCQVDSQVTMMFWYRQQPGQSLTLIATANQGSEATYESGFVIDKFPISRPNLTFSTLTVSNMSPEDSSIYLCSVVPGVREPAFFGQGTRLTVV.

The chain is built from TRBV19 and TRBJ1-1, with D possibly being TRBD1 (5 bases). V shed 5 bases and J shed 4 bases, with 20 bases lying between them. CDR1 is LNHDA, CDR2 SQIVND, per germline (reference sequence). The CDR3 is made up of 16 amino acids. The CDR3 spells CASSAYGGLGGTEAFF. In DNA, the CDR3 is TGTGCCAGTAGTGCCTACGGAGGCCTGGGGGGCACTGAAGCTTTCTTT.

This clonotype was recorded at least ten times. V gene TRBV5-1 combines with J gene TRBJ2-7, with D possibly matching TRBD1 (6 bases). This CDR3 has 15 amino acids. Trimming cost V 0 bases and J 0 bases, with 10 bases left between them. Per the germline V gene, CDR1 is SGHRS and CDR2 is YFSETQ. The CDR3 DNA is TGCGCCAGCAGCTTGGACAGGGCAGACTCCTACGAGCAGTACTTC. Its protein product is CASSLDRADSYEQYF.

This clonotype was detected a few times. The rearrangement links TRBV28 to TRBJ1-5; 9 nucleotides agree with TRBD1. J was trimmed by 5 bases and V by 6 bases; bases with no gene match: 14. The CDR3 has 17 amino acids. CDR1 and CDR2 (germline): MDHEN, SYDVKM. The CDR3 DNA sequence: TGTGCCAGCAGCCCGAACCTCTGGGACAGGGAGGATCAGCCCCAGCATTTT. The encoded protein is CASSPNLWDREDQPQHF.

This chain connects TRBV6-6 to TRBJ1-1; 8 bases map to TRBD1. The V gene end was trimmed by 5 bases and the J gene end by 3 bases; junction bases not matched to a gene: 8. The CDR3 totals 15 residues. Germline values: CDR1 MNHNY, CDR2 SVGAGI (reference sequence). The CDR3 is CASSHHRGDDTEAFF. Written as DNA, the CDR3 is TGTGCCAGCAGTCACCACAGGGGGGACGACACTGAAGCTTTCTTT.

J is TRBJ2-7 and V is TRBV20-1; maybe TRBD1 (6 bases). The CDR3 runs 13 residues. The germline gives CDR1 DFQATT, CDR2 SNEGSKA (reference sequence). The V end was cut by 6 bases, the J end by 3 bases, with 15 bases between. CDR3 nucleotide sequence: TGCAGTGCCACCGGGACACTTGACTACGAGCAGTACTTC. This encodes CSATGTLDYEQYF.

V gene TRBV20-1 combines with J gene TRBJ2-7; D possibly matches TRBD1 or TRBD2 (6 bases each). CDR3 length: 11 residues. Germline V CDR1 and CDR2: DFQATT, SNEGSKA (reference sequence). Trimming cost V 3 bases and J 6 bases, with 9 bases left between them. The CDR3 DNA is TGCAGTGCTAGGGAGGGGGGCGAGCAGTACTTC. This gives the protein CSAREGGEQYF.

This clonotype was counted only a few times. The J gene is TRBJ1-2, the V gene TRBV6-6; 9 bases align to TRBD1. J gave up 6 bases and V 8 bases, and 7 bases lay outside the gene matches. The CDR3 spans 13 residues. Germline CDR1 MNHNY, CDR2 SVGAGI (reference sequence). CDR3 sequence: CASFPGQGDGYTF. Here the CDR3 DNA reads TGTGCCAGCTTCCCGGGACAGGGCGATGGCTACACCTTC.

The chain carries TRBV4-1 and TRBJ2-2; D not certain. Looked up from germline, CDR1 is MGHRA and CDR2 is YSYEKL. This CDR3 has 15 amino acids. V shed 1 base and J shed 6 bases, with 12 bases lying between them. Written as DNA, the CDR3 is TGCGCCAGCAGCCAAGTCCCCACGGACGCCGGGGAGCTGTTTTTT. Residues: CASSQVPTDAGELFF.

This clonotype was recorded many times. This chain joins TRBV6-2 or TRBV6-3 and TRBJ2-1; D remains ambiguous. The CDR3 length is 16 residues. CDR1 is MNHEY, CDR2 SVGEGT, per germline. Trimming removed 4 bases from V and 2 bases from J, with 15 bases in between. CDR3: CASSLGPGVPYNEQFF. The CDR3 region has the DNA TGTGCCAGCAGTTTAGGGCCGGGTGTCCCCTACAATGAGCAGTTCTTC.

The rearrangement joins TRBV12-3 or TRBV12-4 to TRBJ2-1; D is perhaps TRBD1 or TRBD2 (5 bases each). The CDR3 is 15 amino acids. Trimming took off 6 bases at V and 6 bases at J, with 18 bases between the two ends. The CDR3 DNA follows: TGTGCCAGCAGGAGGGGTCAAGTTGGGCTCAATGAGCAGTTCTTC. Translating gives CASRRGQVGLNEQFF.

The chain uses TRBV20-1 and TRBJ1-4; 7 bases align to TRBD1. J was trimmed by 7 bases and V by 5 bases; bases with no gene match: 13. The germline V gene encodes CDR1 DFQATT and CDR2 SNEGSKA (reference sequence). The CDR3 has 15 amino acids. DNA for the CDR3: TGCAGTGCTGATTCCGGGACAGAGGAAGTTGAAAAACTGTTTTTT. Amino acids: CSADSGTEEVEKLFF.

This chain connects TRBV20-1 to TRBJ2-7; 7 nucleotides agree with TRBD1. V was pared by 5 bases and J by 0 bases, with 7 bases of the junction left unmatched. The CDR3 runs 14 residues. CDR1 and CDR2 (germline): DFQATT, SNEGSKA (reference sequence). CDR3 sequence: CSAVAGTDSYEQYF. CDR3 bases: TGCAGTGCTGTTGCCGGGACAGACTCCTACGAGCAGTACTTC.

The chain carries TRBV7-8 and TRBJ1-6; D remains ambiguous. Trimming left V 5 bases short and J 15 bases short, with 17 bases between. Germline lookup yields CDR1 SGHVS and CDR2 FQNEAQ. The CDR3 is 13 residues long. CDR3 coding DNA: TGTGCCAGCAGCCTTGGAGACACCATCCGCCTCCACTTT. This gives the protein CASSLGDTIRLHF.

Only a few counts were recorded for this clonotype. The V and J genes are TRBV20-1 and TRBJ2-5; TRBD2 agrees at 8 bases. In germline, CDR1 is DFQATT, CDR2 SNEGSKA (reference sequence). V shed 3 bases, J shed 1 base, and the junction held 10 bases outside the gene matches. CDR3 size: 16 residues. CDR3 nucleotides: TGCAGTGCTAGGAATCCCCTCCGGGGGGGCCAAGAGACCCAGTACTTC. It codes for CSARNPLRGGQETQYF.

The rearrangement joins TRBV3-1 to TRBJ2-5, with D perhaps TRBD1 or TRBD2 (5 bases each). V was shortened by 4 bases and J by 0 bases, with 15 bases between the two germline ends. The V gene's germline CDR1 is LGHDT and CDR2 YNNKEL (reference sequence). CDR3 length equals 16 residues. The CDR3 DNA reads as TGTGCCAGCAGCCTCCGGGACGGCTCGAACCAAGAGACCCAGTACTTC. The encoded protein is CASSLRDGSNQETQYF.

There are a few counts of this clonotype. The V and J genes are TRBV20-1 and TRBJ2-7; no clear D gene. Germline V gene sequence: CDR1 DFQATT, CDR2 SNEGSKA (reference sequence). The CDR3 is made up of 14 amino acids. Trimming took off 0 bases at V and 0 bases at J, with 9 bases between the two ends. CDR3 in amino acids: CSARDSGSSYEQYF. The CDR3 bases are TGCAGTGCTAGAGATTCTGGCAGCTCCTACGAGCAGTACTTC.

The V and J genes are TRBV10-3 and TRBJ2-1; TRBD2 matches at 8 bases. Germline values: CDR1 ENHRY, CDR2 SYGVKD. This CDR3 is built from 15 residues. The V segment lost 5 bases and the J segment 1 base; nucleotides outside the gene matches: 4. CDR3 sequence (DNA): TGTGCCATCAGTAGCGGGAGCAGGTCCTACAATGAGCAGTTCTTC. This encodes CAISSGSRSYNEQFF.